This TCR beta chain was documented in a study of T cell repertoires in cytomegalovirus infection. Study summary: Shared public TCR beta signatures pointed to both CMV infection and a matching HLA type. Study-level results: Cumulative public TCR beta family frequency identified CMV carriers with the relevant HLA. HLA-C-restricted, CMV-specific TCR beta clonotypes were dominant ex vivo.

Germline lookup yields CDR1 SNHLY and CDR2 FYNNEI. Trimming cost V 9 bases and J 7 bases; bases outside gene matches: 14. The CDR3 has 15 residues. As for this clonotype: Its antigen is as yet unknown.

In TCRdb, the reads were re-called with MiXCR into one record per CDR3 protein. The data contain hundreds of thousands of distinct CDR3 sequences, around 30% of them singletons. The chain links TRBV2 to TRBJ2-1; 8 nucleotides align to TRBD1. The clonotype originates from a human donor in good health (CMV status not recorded). Some clones in this sample may be carry-over from other donors' samples. The sample in question was cultured CD8+ T cells from PBMCs, obtained from culture after CMV antigen stimulation. Here the CDR3 reads CASLLGTGTENEQFF. The CDR3 DNA follows: TGTGCCAGTCTCCTCGGGACAGGAACAGAAAATGAGCAGTTCTTC.